The sequence of this TCR beta chain was determined in a study of T cell responses to AZD1222 COVID-19 vaccine. Study results and limitations: Clonal diversity was possibly underestimated, and the donors were mostly white British, with more females.

CDR1 is MGHRA, CDR2 YSYEKL, per germline. The V end was cut by 0 bases, the J end by 3 bases, with 8 bases between. This CDR3 is built from 15 residues. Measured with immunoSEQ multiplex PCR; TCRdb has only the in-frame clones, and not every one. The sample consists of around 140,000 clones, about nine tenths of them appearing once. With respect to this clone: What it binds is unknown.

Sequenced material: peripheral blood, taken 28 days after the second AZD1222 dose. This TCR was recovered from an adult who received the AZD1222 COVID-19 vaccine. The chain recombines TRBV4-1 with TRBJ2-2; possibly TRBD2 for D (5 bases). CDR3 nucleotides: TGCGCCAGCAGCCAAGATTTCGGGGACACCGGGGAGCTGTTTTTT. It specifies CASSQDFGDTGELFF.